Listed below are T cell receptor beta chains from one sample, sequenced in a study of identical twins. TCRdb re-called the 5' RACE reads with MiXCR, one entry per CDR3 protein. The sample has some 300,000 distinct CDR3 sequences, roughly an eighth seen once. The same data also went into a second study, on yellow fever vaccine responses in identical twins.

The specimen sequenced was CD8+ T cells sorted from blood. The receptors originated from a woman between 18 and 29 years old in good health. The conserved cysteine and the conserved F or W are not part of the CDR3 here.

v_gene: TRBV27; j_gene: TRBJ1-5; CDR3aa: ASSDGGYSNQPQH
v_gene: TRBV6-1; j_gene: TRBJ2-2; CDR3aa: ASSPSYTGELF
v_gene: TRBV14; j_gene: TRBJ2-3; CDR3aa: ASSREGAQY
v_gene: TRBV12-3/TRBV12-4; j_gene: TRBJ2-1; CDR3aa: ASGHQGPPYNEQF
v_gene: TRBV4-1; j_gene: TRBJ1-2; CDR3aa: ASSQEVSRDDYGYT
v_gene: TRBV20-1; j_gene: TRBJ1-1; CDR3aa: SASDGSPTEAF
v_gene: TRBV7-6; j_gene: TRBJ2-1; CDR3aa: ASSWGVLPLNEQF
v_gene: TRBV7-9; j_gene: TRBJ1-1; CDR3aa: ASSSLSGQGSTEAF
v_gene: TRBV27; j_gene: TRBJ2-3; CDR3aa: ASSSTLGTSGMDTQY
v_gene: TRBV6-4; j_gene: TRBJ2-3; CDR3aa: ASSDSDSTDTQY
v_gene: TRBV2; j_gene: TRBJ1-5; CDR3aa: ASSEDEGLGPQH
v_gene: TRBV18; j_gene: TRBJ2-3; CDR3aa: ASSPPSGTDTQY
v_gene: TRBV7-9; j_gene: TRBJ2-4; CDR3aa: ASSLPSKEEIQY
v_gene: TRBV20-1; j_gene: TRBJ2-3; CDR3aa: SALALPSSGPTTDTQY
v_gene: TRBV9; j_gene: TRBJ2-1; CDR3aa: ASSVEGGNYNEQF
v_gene: TRBV3-1; j_gene: TRBJ1-5; CDR3aa: ASSQGYLQPQH
v_gene: TRBV27; j_gene: TRBJ2-3; CDR3aa: ATSGGGGAGRDTQY
v_gene: TRBV6-5; j_gene: TRBJ2-1; CDR3aa: ASSYRIPGLYNEQF
v_gene: TRBV2; j_gene: TRBJ2-5; CDR3aa: ASSVGRSLQETQY
v_gene: TRBV24-1; j_gene: TRBJ2-5; CDR3aa: ATSDYQGQETQY
v_gene: TRBV5-6; j_gene: TRBJ1-1; CDR3aa: ASSLRGARTEAF
v_gene: TRBV7-9; j_gene: TRBJ2-3; CDR3aa: ASSSFNRDREGDTQY
v_gene: TRBV28; j_gene: TRBJ2-1; CDR3aa: AAHRAVLATVGENNEQF
v_gene: TRBV20-1; j_gene: TRBJ2-7; CDR3aa: SARGYGLAAPYEQY
v_gene: TRBV7-9; j_gene: TRBJ1-5; CDR3aa: ASSLGQGNQPQH
v_gene: TRBV4-1; j_gene: TRBJ2-1; CDR3aa: ASSHPVGDEQF
v_gene: TRBV6-5; j_gene: TRBJ1-1; CDR3aa: ASSYSGAHTEAF
v_gene: TRBV12-3/TRBV12-4; j_gene: TRBJ2-1; CDR3aa: ASSERGSSYNEQF
v_gene: TRBV7-9; j_gene: TRBJ2-1; CDR3aa: ASSPTSGGYYNEQF
v_gene: TRBV6-2/TRBV6-3; j_gene: TRBJ2-2; CDR3aa: ASSYGLTGELF
v_gene: TRBV11-2; j_gene: TRBJ2-1; CDR3aa: ASSLVDVWEGQGLNEQF
v_gene: TRBV7-6; j_gene: TRBJ2-7; CDR3aa: ASSPPLLYEQY
v_gene: TRBV12-3/TRBV12-4; j_gene: TRBJ2-7; CDR3aa: ASSRTSGSLN
v_gene: TRBV28; j_gene: TRBJ2-7; CDR3aa: ASSAGVSYEQY
v_gene: TRBV4-1; j_gene: TRBJ2-1; CDR3aa: ASSQGYRGNEQF
v_gene: TRBV13; j_gene: TRBJ2-7; CDR3aa: ASSAGTGEQY
v_gene: TRBV3-1; j_gene: TRBJ2-5; CDR3aa: ASSQTLAGGPSQY
v_gene: TRBV6-2/TRBV6-3; j_gene: TRBJ2-2; CDR3aa: ASSYSTGSMLAGGTGELF
v_gene: TRBV6-4; j_gene: TRBJ2-3; CDR3aa: ASSTSSTDTQY
v_gene: TRBV5-6; j_gene: TRBJ2-5; CDR3aa: ASSLGLAYGETQY
v_gene: TRBV10-2; j_gene: TRBJ2-3; CDR3aa: ASSEGDTQY
v_gene: TRBV7-9; j_gene: TRBJ2-1; CDR3aa: ASSLGGTSGPDNEQF